This paragraph reports one TCR beta chain. The sample comes from a study of blood T cell repertoires in COVID-19. Study as a whole: From the United States, Italy and Spain came samples of acute and convalescent COVID-19.

Participant reports of clinical history set cohort assignment. Each recovered donor of Cohort 3 presented with two negative PCRs, clearance, or symptom resolution. Trimming took 3 bases from V and 7 from J; bases not matched to a gene: 10. This CDR3 spans 18 amino acids. CDR1 and CDR2 from the germline V gene are MGHRA and YSYEKL. Assay used: immunoSEQ multiplex PCR; TCRdb lists only in-frame clones, some missing. The sample lists 200,000 to 300,000 clones; around nine tenths were seen once. This sequence was found in a woman aged 18-30 years who had recovered from COVID-19. The genes are TRBV4-1 and TRBJ2-3; 16 nucleotides agree with TRBD2. Material: PBMCs or T cells enriched from blood (not recorded which). CDR3 DNA sequence: TGCGCCAGCAGCCAGGGAATCGGGACTAGCGGGAGGGCAAATACGCAGTATTTT. The encoded protein is CASSQGIGTSGRANTQYF.